These T cell receptor beta chains were read from a single sample in a study of molecular identifiers for immune sequencing clone quantification. TCRdb redid the calling of the PCR reads with MiXCR, one entry per CDR3 protein. The sample yields about 100,000 distinct CDR3 sequences, under 25% seen once. The sample consisted of naive CD8+ T cells from blood, with Jurkat cell RNA spiked in. Source of these receptors: a human donor in good health. Some libraries in this study had Jurkat cell RNA spiked in. Both conserved end residues are part of each CDR3. The D gene is left open where the match is weak. Part of the rows lack a size; the others show once, few, many or a class for expanded clones.

J gene: TRBJ1-1; V gene: TRBV20-1; D gene: .; clone size: many; CDR3 DNA: TGCAGTGCTAGAGAGCTCAGGGGCACTGAAGCTTTCTTT; CDR3 protein: CSARELRGTEAFF
J gene: TRBJ2-1; V gene: TRBV7-8; D gene: TRBD2; clone size: many; CDR3 DNA: TGTGCCAGCAGCTCAGAGGGGGGACTAGCGGGGAGGCCCTACAATGAGCAGTTCTTC; CDR3 protein: CASSSEGGLAGRPYNEQFF
J gene: TRBJ2-5; V gene: TRBV6-2/TRBV6-3; D gene: .; clone size: many; CDR3 DNA: TGTGCCAGCGGCCAGACTGGGGAGACCCAGTACTTC; CDR3 protein: CASGQTGETQYF
J gene: TRBJ1-2; V gene: TRBV7-9; D gene: TRBD1; clone size: .; CDR3 DNA: TGTGCCAGCAGCTCCTCCGGGACAGAAGGCTACACCTTC; CDR3 protein: CASSSSGTEGYTF
J gene: TRBJ2-7; V gene: TRBV4-3; D gene: TRBD1; clone size: many; CDR3 DNA: TGCGCCAGCAGTGCCGGACAGGGGAGCTACGAGCAGTACTTC; CDR3 protein: CASSAGQGSYEQYF
J gene: TRBJ2-7; V gene: TRBV24-1; D gene: .; clone size: .; CDR3 DNA: TGTGCCACCAGTGGACGCGGGTCCTACGAGCAGTACTTC; CDR3 protein: CATSGRGSYEQYF
J gene: TRBJ2-7; V gene: TRBV7-6; D gene: TRBD2; clone size: .; CDR3 DNA: TGTGCCAGCAGCCCCTCCGGGACTAGCGGATACGAGCAGTACTTC; CDR3 protein: CASSPSGTSGYEQYF
J gene: TRBJ1-5; V gene: TRBV4-2; D gene: .; clone size: many; CDR3 DNA: TGTGCCAGCAGCCAAGAGGGGGGGTTGAGTCAGCCCCAGCATTTT; CDR3 protein: CASSQEGGLSQPQHF
J gene: TRBJ2-1; V gene: TRBV19; D gene: TRBD2; clone size: few; CDR3 DNA: TGTGCCAGTAGTATTTCAGCGGGAGGCTCCTACAATGAGCAGTTCTTC; CDR3 protein: CASSISAGGSYNEQFF
J gene: TRBJ2-1; V gene: TRBV9; D gene: TRBD2; clone size: .; CDR3 DNA: TGTGCCAGCAGCCTCACTAGCGGGAGGGATGAGCAGTTCTTC; CDR3 protein: CASSLTSGRDEQFF
J gene: TRBJ2-7; V gene: TRBV5-1; D gene: TRBD2; clone size: many; CDR3 DNA: TGCGCCAGCAGCTTTTCCAGTCAGCGGGGGGTTTACGAGCAGTACTTC; CDR3 protein: CASSFSSQRGVYEQYF
J gene: TRBJ1-5; V gene: TRBV21-1; D gene: .; clone size: .; CDR3 DNA: TGTGCCAGCAGCCAGACCGGTCATCAGCCCCAGCATTTT; CDR3 protein: CASSQTGHQPQHF
J gene: TRBJ1-1; V gene: TRBV4-3; D gene: TRBD1; clone size: many; CDR3 DNA: TGCGCCAGCAGCCCTCACAGGGGTTGGGCTGAAGCTTTCTTT; CDR3 protein: CASSPHRGWAEAFF
J gene: TRBJ2-1; V gene: TRBV7-9; D gene: TRBD1; clone size: .; CDR3 DNA: TGTGCCAGCAGCTTACCCCGGGACAGTGCCTACAATGAGCAGTTCTTC; CDR3 protein: CASSLPRDSAYNEQFF
J gene: TRBJ2-7; V gene: TRBV27; D gene: .; clone size: .; CDR3 DNA: TGTGCCAGCAGTCTAGGACGGGCTTCCTACGAGCAGTACTTC; CDR3 protein: CASSLGRASYEQYF
J gene: TRBJ1-1; V gene: TRBV29-1; D gene: .; clone size: few; CDR3 DNA: TGCAGCGTTGGTTCAGCCGCGAACACTGAAGCTTTCTTT; CDR3 protein: CSVGSAANTEAFF
J gene: TRBJ1-2; V gene: TRBV3-2; D gene: .; clone size: .; CDR3 DNA: TGTGCCAGCAGCCCCTATTACCGGGACAATTCTAACTATGGCTACACCTTC; CDR3 protein: CASSPYYRDNSNYGYTF
J gene: TRBJ1-2; V gene: TRBV7-9; D gene: .; clone size: few; CDR3 DNA: TGTGCCAGCAGCTTTGCAGGGTCGGGCTATGGCTACACCTTC; CDR3 protein: CASSFAGSGYGYTF
J gene: TRBJ1-1; V gene: TRBV6-5; D gene: TRBD1; clone size: many; CDR3 DNA: TGTGCCAGTAGGACAGGTATTTCCACTGAAGCTTTCTTT; CDR3 protein: CASRTGISTEAFF
J gene: TRBJ2-5; V gene: TRBV11-3; D gene: TRBD1; clone size: .; CDR3 DNA: TGTGCCAGCAGTAAGCGGACAGGGGCGGAGGAGAGCCAGTACTTC; CDR3 protein: CASSKRTGAEESQYF
J gene: TRBJ2-7; V gene: TRBV30; D gene: TRBD1; clone size: many; CDR3 DNA: TGTGCCTGGAGTCCCTCCCCACAGGGGGCCTACGAGCAGTACTTC; CDR3 protein: CAWSPSPQGAYEQYF
J gene: TRBJ2-7; V gene: TRBV3-1; D gene: TRBD2; clone size: .; CDR3 DNA: TGTGCCAGCAGCCAAGATTGGGGGGGGACCTACGAGCAGTACTTC; CDR3 protein: CASSQDWGGTYEQYF
J gene: TRBJ2-4; V gene: TRBV7-9; D gene: TRBD1; clone size: many; CDR3 DNA: TGTGCCAGCAGCTTTTGGGGACAGAACCCTTTGAACATTCAGTACTTC; CDR3 protein: CASSFWGQNPLNIQYF
J gene: TRBJ1-1; V gene: TRBV6-1; D gene: .; clone size: many; CDR3 DNA: TGTGCCAGCAGTGAAGCGAACCGCCGGAACACTGAAGCTTTCTTT; CDR3 protein: CASSEANRRNTEAFF